Listed below are T cell receptor beta chains from one sample, sequenced in a study of T cell responses to AZD1222 COVID-19 vaccine. The method was immunoSEQ multiplex PCR; TCRdb's version includes in-frame clones alone and lacks a portion of them. The sample yields more than 140,000 clones, around 90% seen once. The specimen was peripheral blood, collected on day 0 of AZD1222 vaccination. These receptors all come from an adult in good health. Each CDR3 is given with its conserved first and last residue. D genes are given only for firm matches. Not all rows give a size; the values are once, few, many and, for expanded clones, a class.

>-|TRBV4-2|TRBJ1-2|TRBD1
TGTGCCAGCAGCCCTCGACAGGGCGGTAACTATGGCTACACCTTC
CASSPRQGGNYGYTF
>-|TRBV11-2|TRBJ2-7|-
TGTGCCAGCAGCTGGGGACGGGCCCTTGGGGCCTACGAGCAGTACTTC
CASSWGRALGAYEQYF
>-|TRBV9|TRBJ1-2|-
TGTGCCAGCAGCGCAGGGTACGACTATGGCTACACCTTC
CASSAGYDYGYTF
>-|TRBV7-8|TRBJ1-5|TRBD1
TGTGCCAGCAGCTTGGCCGGGACAGGGGGAACCAATCAGCCCCAGCATTTT
CASSLAGTGGTNQPQHF
>-|TRBV5-8|TRBJ1-2|-
TGTGCCAGCAGTCAGGGGTGGGACGGCTACACCTTC
CASSQGWDGYTF
>-|TRBV19|TRBJ1-5|-
TGTGCCAGCAAACGTTTCGGTCAGCCCCAGCATTTT
CASKRFGQPQHF
>-|TRBV6-2/TRBV6-3|TRBJ2-7|-
TGTGCCAGCAGTTACACAGGGTACGACTACGAGCAGTACTTC
CASSYTGYDYEQYF
>once|TRBV2|TRBJ1-1|TRBD1
TGTGCCAGCAGGGGACAGGGGGCGCCCCCCAACAGAGCTTTCTTT
CASRGQGAPPNRAFF
>-|TRBV15|TRBJ2-1|TRBD2
TGTGCCACCAGCCCTCCCCGGAGTAGCGGGAGAGGGAATGAGCAGTTCTTC
CATSPPRSSGRGNEQFF
>-|TRBV10-1|TRBJ1-2|-
TGCGCCAGCAGTGAGGGGGGGAAAAGATCTAACTATGGCTACACCTTC
CASSEGGKRSNYGYTF
>-|TRBV27|TRBJ2-7|TRBD2
TGTGCCAGCAGTTTTAGCGGGAGAGAGGGAGAGCAGTACTTC
CASSFSGREGEQYF
>-|TRBV5-6|TRBJ2-5|TRBD2
TGTGCCAGCAGCCCAGGACTAGCCCCGCGCCAAGAGACCCAGTACTTC
CASSPGLAPRQETQYF
>-|TRBV7-9|TRBJ2-6|-
TGTGCCAGCAGCTTAGGGCCGGTTGCTGGGGCCAACGTCCTGACTTTC
CASSLGPVAGANVLTF
>once|TRBV3-1/TRBV3-2|TRBJ2-7|-
TGTGCCAGCAGCCAAGGCTTCCTACTGGCGTACGAGCAGTACTTC
CASSQGFLLAYEQYF
>-|TRBV4-3|TRBJ2-2|-
TGCGCCAGCAGCCAAGATCGCATGCTTCACAGGGTTGGCGGGGAGCTGTTTTTT
CASSQDRMLHRVGGELFF
>-|TRBV3-1/TRBV3-2|TRBJ1-2|-
TGTGCCAGCAGCCAAGATCCCAGTCCCCGTAACTATGGCTACACCTTC
CASSQDPSPRNYGYTF
>-|TRBV2|TRBJ1-4|-
TGTGCCAGCCTGCGGGGTGAAAAACTGTTTTTT
CASLRGEKLFF
>-|TRBV4-3|TRBJ1-4|-
TGCGCCAGCAGCCAAGATTCTCAAGGAGAAAAACTGTTTTTT
CASSQDSQGEKLFF
>-|TRBV2|TRBJ2-5|TRBD1
TGTGCCAGCAGTGACGACAGGGGAGAAGAGACCCAGTACTTC
CASSDDRGEETQYF
>-|TRBV19|TRBJ2-7|-
TGTGCCAGTAGTATAGTAAGGGACACATTCTACGAGCAGTACTTC
CASSIVRDTFYEQYF
>-|TRBV19|TRBJ1-5|-
TGTGCCAGCCAAGGAAGGGGGGTGGGCAATCAGCCCCAGCATTTT
CASQGRGVGNQPQHF
>-|TRBV11-2|TRBJ2-7|TRBD1
TGTGCCAGCAGCTACCAGACAGGGGGCTTTACGGACGAGCAGTACTTC
CASSYQTGGFTDEQYF
>-|TRBV11-2|TRBJ2-6|TRBD2
TGTGCCAGCAGCTTAAGGACTAGCTCCGTTCGTGGGGCCAACGTCCTGACTTTC
CASSLRTSSVRGANVLTF
>-|TRBV10-3|TRBJ2-7|TRBD1
TGTGCCATCAGACCCACAGGGGGCAGCTACGAGCAGTACTTC
CAIRPTGGSYEQYF
>-|TRBV28|TRBJ2-1|TRBD2
TGTGCCAGCAGTCCTCTAGCGGGAGGGCCACGGAAGGAGCAGTTCTTC
CASSPLAGGPRKEQFF
>-|TRBV12-5|TRBJ2-7|-
TGTGCTAGTGGTTTGGGCGAGGGGCGCGAGCAGTACTTC
CASGLGEGREQYF
>-|TRBV5-5|TRBJ2-7|-
TGTGCCAGCAGCTTGGACTACCGGTTGGGGAACTACGAGCAGTACTTC
CASSLDYRLGNYEQYF
>-|TRBV5-6|TRBJ1-2|TRBD1
TGTGCCAGCAGCCCTATAGGGACAGAAGCCTATGGCTACACCTTC
CASSPIGTEAYGYTF
>-|TRBV9|TRBJ1-5|TRBD1
TGTGCCAGCAGCAAAGGGACAGGCAATCAGCCCCAGCATTTT
CASSKGTGNQPQHF
>-|TRBV7-9|TRBJ1-1|-
TGTGCCAGCAGCCCTGAGGATGAGGCTTTCTTT
CASSPEDEAFF
>-|TRBV18|TRBJ2-1|TRBD2
TGTGCCAGCTCTGGACTAGCGGGCGTCTACAATGAGCAGTTCTTC
CASSGLAGVYNEQFF
>-|TRBV30|TRBJ1-6|-
TGTGCCTGGAGTGTACACGGGGTTTCCTATAATTCACCCCTCCACTTT
CAWSVHGVSYNSPLHF
>-|TRBV28|TRBJ2-1|-
TGTGCCAGCAGTTTAGGGAGAACCCAGTTCTTC
CASSLGRTQFF
>once|TRBV18|TRBJ2-2|TRBD1
TGTGCCAGTCGCCCGGGACAGGGGATTCAGGCATCTGAAGGGGAGCTGTTTTTT
CASRPGQGIQASEGELFF
>once|TRBV24-1|TRBJ2-3|-
TGTGCCACCAGTGGTCCTCAGGAGGGGGATACGCAGTATTTT
CATSGPQEGDTQYF
>-|TRBV7-8|TRBJ2-1|TRBD1
TGTGCCAGCAGCTTTACAGGGGGCTTAGACAATGAGCAGTTCTTC
CASSFTGGLDNEQFF
>-|TRBV6-5|TRBJ1-2|-
TGTGCCAGCAGGGGGATGTCGGTAGTCAACTATGGCTACACCTTC
CASRGMSVVNYGYTF
>-|TRBV4-1|TRBJ1-4|TRBD1
TGCGCCAGCAGCCAAGATTGGCAGGGGGACGCAACTAATGAAAAACTGTTTTTT
CASSQDWQGDATNEKLFF
>-|TRBV13|TRBJ1-2|TRBD1
TGTGCCAGCAGCTTGTTGACAGGGTTGGATGGCTACACCTTC
CASSLLTGLDGYTF
>-|TRBV2|TRBJ1-2|-
TGTGCCAGCAGTGAAAGAACAGGCAATAACTATGGCTACACCTTC
CASSERTGNNYGYTF
>-|TRBV3-1/TRBV3-2|TRBJ1-2|TRBD1
TGTGCCAGCAGCCAAGATCGGGAGGGGGCGCGGGGCTACACCTTC
CASSQDREGARGYTF
>-|TRBV24-1|TRBJ1-5|-
TGTGCCACCAGTGACCGGGACCGAAATCAGCCCCAGCATTTT
CATSDRDRNQPQHF
>-|TRBV28|TRBJ1-5|-
TGTGCCAGCAGTTTTACTTTGCAGGGGAACCAGCCCCAGCATTTT
CASSFTLQGNQPQHF
>-|TRBV7-2|TRBJ1-1|-
TGTGCCAGCAGTTCGTCCCGGACTACTGAAGCTTTCTTT
CASSSSRTTEAFF
>-|TRBV13|TRBJ2-2|TRBD2
TGTGCCAGCAGCCCCAGGACTAGACCGGAGCTGTTTTTT
CASSPRTRPELFF
>-|TRBV4-3|TRBJ1-3|TRBD1
TGCGCCAGCAGCCAGAACACAGGGGGCGGCGGAAACACCATATATTTT
CASSQNTGGGGNTIYF
>few|TRBV7-9|TRBJ1-1|-
TGTGCCAGCAGCCCACGTGGGGGGGTTGGCACTGAAGCTTTCTTT
CASSPRGGVGTEAFF
>-|TRBV28|TRBJ2-1|TRBD2
TGTGCCAGCACCCGGGGGGGAACTTCAAATGAGCAGTTCTTC
CASTRGGTSNEQFF
>-|TRBV6-2/TRBV6-3|TRBJ1-2|-
TGTGCCAGCAGCTCGACGGTTTATGGCTACACCTTC
CASSSTVYGYTF